This T cell receptor (beta chain) was obtained from a study of T cell responses to AZD1222 COVID-19 vaccine. Germline trimming cut 4 bases from V and 8 bases from J; bases unmatched to any gene: 10. The CDR3 totals 15 residues. Germline V lookup: CDR1 MNHEY, CDR2 SVGAGI. Overall study findings and caveats: AZD1222 recipients seropositive at baseline numbered only 5 to 7.

The table came from immunoSEQ multiplex PCR; TCRdb's copy has only in-frame clones and leaves some out. Of 130,000 or so clones listed, around 92% are singletons. As regards this clone: Its target is not known.

The V and J genes are TRBV6-5 and TRBJ2-7; 11 bases are a match to TRBD1. The clonotype originates from an adult in good health. This specimen consisted of peripheral blood, obtained on day 0 of AZD1222 vaccination. CDR3: CASSSSGTGGYKQYF. In nucleotides, the CDR3 is TGTGCCAGCAGTTCCTCCGGGACAGGGGGTTATAAGCAGTACTTC.